A selection of T cell receptor beta chains follows, all from one sample in a study of siplizumab effects on memory and regulatory T cells. Profiled with immunoSEQ multiplex PCR; TCRdb holds only in-frame clones, not every one. The sample records around 100,000 clones, more than 85% being singletons. Sequencing input: CD4+ T cells sorted from blood. The receptors here all came from a human donor in good health. CDR3s include the opening cysteine and the closing phenylalanine or tryptophan. The D gene is left open where the match is weak. The size entry is marked missing in some rows and otherwise reads once, few, many or a size class.

clone_size,v_call,d_call,cdr3_length,j_call,cdr3_aa,cdr3_nt
.,TRBV27,.,17,TRBJ2-2,CASREVGGPSNTGELFF,TGTGCCAGCAGGGAGGTGGGGGGGCCTTCGAACACCGGGGAGCTGTTTTTT
few,TRBV18,TRBD1,15,TRBJ2-2,CASSSTTGGTGELFF,TGTGCCAGCTCATCTACGACAGGGGGCACCGGGGAGCTGTTTTTT
.,TRBV5-1,.,16,TRBJ1-6,CASSLAQARGNSPLHF,TGCGCCAGCAGCTTGGCCCAGGCCCGGGGTAATTCACCCCTCCACTTT
.,TRBV4-1,.,19,TRBJ2-5,CASSQEKTATGGLQETQYF,TGCGCCAGCAGCCAAGAAAAGACCGCAACCGGGGGGCTGCAAGAGACCCAGTACTTC
.,TRBV19,.,14,TRBJ1-5,CASGDVRWEQPQHF,TGTGCCAGTGGGGATGTCAGATGGGAACAGCCCCAGCATTTT
.,TRBV4-1,.,18,TRBJ1-5,CASSQESGFAFGNQPQHF,TGCGCCAGCAGCCAAGAATCAGGGTTTGCCTTTGGCAATCAGCCCCAGCATTTT
.,TRBV2,TRBD2,16,TRBJ2-3,CASSGLAGAGWDTQYF,TGTGCCAGCAGTGGACTAGCGGGGGCCGGTTGGGATACGCAGTATTTT
.,TRBV5-6,.,14,TRBJ2-5,CASSLVGRQETQYF,TGTGCCAGCAGCTTGGTGGGCAGACAAGAGACCCAGTACTTC
.,TRBV27,TRBD2,16,TRBJ2-5,CATSSRRPGGQETQYF,TGTGCCACCAGTTCGCGGCGTCCGGGGGGGCAGGAGACCCAGTACTTC
.,TRBV7-8,.,14,TRBJ1-1,CASSPTHMNTEAFF,TGTGCCAGCTCCCCGACCCACATGAACACTGAAGCTTTCTTT
.,TRBV11-1,.,12,TRBJ1-2,CASSSGNYGYTF,TGTGCCAGCAGCTCGGGGAACTATGGCTACACCTTC
once,TRBV7-2,.,15,TRBJ1-6,CASSFGQSVNSPLHF,TGTGCCAGCAGCTTCGGACAGTCCGTTAATTCACCCCTCCACTTT
.,TRBV19,.,14,TRBJ1-1,CASSIRTPNTEAFF,TGTGCCAGTAGTATCAGGACCCCGAACACTGAAGCTTTCTTT
.,TRBV7-2,.,15,TRBJ2-3,CASSLAGGSTDTQYF,TGTGCCAGCAGCTTAGCGGGCGGAAGCACAGATACGCAGTATTTT
once,TRBV19,TRBD1,14,TRBJ1-1,CASSNRGENTEAFF,TGTGCCAGTAGTAACAGGGGCGAGAACACTGAAGCTTTCTTT
.,TRBV4-1,.,14,TRBJ2-1,CASSQASDVNEQFF,TGCGCCAGCAGCCAAGCTTCGGACGTCAATGAGCAGTTCTTC
.,TRBV5-1,TRBD1,15,TRBJ1-2,CASSPRTGGTYGYTF,TGCGCCAGCAGCCCCCGGACAGGGGGCACCTATGGCTACACCTTC
.,TRBV19,.,14,TRBJ2-5,CASSPGGLGETQYF,TGTGCCAGTAGCCCAGGGGGACTGGGAGAGACCCAGTACTTC
few,TRBV11-1,.,11,TRBJ1-1,CASSRSTEAFF,TGTGCCAGCAGCCGAAGCACTGAAGCTTTCTTT
.,TRBV14,.,15,TRBJ2-7,CASSPPGQHSYEQYF,TGTGCCAGCAGCCCACCGGGACAACACTCCTACGAGCAGTACTTC
.,TRBV7-2,TRBD2,15,TRBJ2-3,CASERRGGLLDTQYF,TGTGCCAGCGAACGGCGGGGGGGCCTCCTCGATACGCAGTATTTT
.,TRBV4-2,TRBD2,17,TRBJ2-3,CASSQVGSGGGSDTQYF,TGTGCCAGCAGCCAAGTGGGCAGCGGGGGGGGGAGCGATACGCAGTATTTT
once,TRBV6-1,.,13,TRBJ1-4,CASSEGRGEKLFF,TGTGCCAGCAGTGAGGGAAGGGGTGAAAAACTGTTTTTT
.,TRBV4-1,.,15,TRBJ1-1,CASSQDFRTNTEAFF,TGCGCCAGCAGCCAAGATTTCAGGACGAACACTGAAGCTTTCTTT
.,TRBV6-5,.,15,TRBJ2-5,CASIPGGSSLETQYF,TGTGCCAGCATCCCCGGGGGAAGCTCTCTGGAGACCCAGTACTTC
.,TRBV19,TRBD1,15,TRBJ1-5,CASSIGGGGSQPQHF,TGTGCCAGTAGTATCGGAGGGGGCGGTAGTCAGCCCCAGCATTTT
.,TRBV5-1,TRBD2,16,TRBJ2-1,CASSLVALAGVNEQFF,TGCGCCAGCAGCTTAGTGGCACTAGCGGGGGTCAATGAGCAGTTCTTC
.,TRBV7-2,TRBD1,16,TRBJ1-5,CASSLGTGASNQPQHF,TGTGCCAGCAGCTTAGGGACAGGGGCTAGCAATCAGCCCCAGCATTTT
few,TRBV7-2,TRBD1,16,TRBJ2-2,CASSPPGTGNTGELFF,TGTGCCAGCAGCCCCCCCGGGACAGGGAACACCGGGGAGCTGTTTTTT
.,TRBV28,TRBD1,15,TRBJ1-4,CASSWTGATNEKLFF,TGTGCCAGCAGTTGGACAGGGGCAACTAATGAAAAACTGTTTTTT
.,TRBV19,TRBD1,14,TRBJ2-7,CASSTRDRADEQYF,TGTGCCAGTAGTACCCGGGACAGGGCGGATGAGCAGTACTTC
.,TRBV15,TRBD2,13,TRBJ2-5,CATSGRGQETQYF,TGTGCCACCAGCGGGCGGGGGCAAGAGACCCAGTACTTC
.,TRBV19,.,15,TRBJ2-3,CAIAPRGFPTDTQYF,TGTGCCATCGCGCCGAGGGGGTTTCCCACAGATACGCAGTATTTT
.,TRBV6-5,TRBD2,15,TRBJ2-5,CASSYASGGRETQYF,TGTGCCAGCAGTTATGCTAGCGGGGGACGGGAGACCCAGTACTTC
.,TRBV6-1,.,11,TRBJ2-3,CASSEAYTQYF,TGTGCCAGCAGTGAGGCTTATACGCAGTATTTT
few,TRBV27,.,16,TRBJ1-6,CASSLWIGGNASPLHF,TGTGCCAGCAGTTTGTGGATCGGGGGGAATGCATCACCCCTCCACTTT
.,TRBV6-6,TRBD1,14,TRBJ2-5,CASADGTGVETQYF,TGTGCCAGCGCGGACGGGACAGGGGTCGAGACCCAGTACTTC
.,TRBV4-1,.,16,TRBJ1-6,CASSQHSSGSGSPLHF,TGCGCCAGCAGCCAACATTCGTCGGGGTCGGGATCACCCCTCCACTTT
.,TRBV5-1,TRBD1,17,TRBJ2-2,CASSLFTGTGAPGELFF,TGCGCCAGCAGCTTGTTCACCGGGACAGGGGCCCCCGGGGAGCTGTTTTTT
.,TRBV9,TRBD2,17,TRBJ2-2,CASSVVAAGTTPGELFF,TGTGCCAGCAGCGTAGTAGCCGCTGGGACTACGCCCGGGGAGCTGTTTTTT
.,TRBV6-5,.,13,TRBJ2-5,CASSWGVSETQYF,TGTGCCAGCAGTTGGGGGGTGTCAGAGACCCAGTACTTC
.,TRBV30,.,14,TRBJ1-3,CAWAPRATGNTIYF,TGTGCCTGGGCCCCAAGGGCGACTGGAAACACCATATATTTT
.,TRBV10-3,TRBD1,13,TRBJ1-2,CAISEDRGHGYTF,TGTGCCATCAGTGAAGACAGGGGGCATGGCTACACCTTC
.,TRBV7-9,.,14,TRBJ1-2,CASSLEGRDRGYTF,TGTGCCAGCAGCTTAGAGGGGCGGGACCGCGGCTACACCTTC
.,TRBV2,TRBD1,15,TRBJ2-2,CASSEKGAPTGELFF,TGTGCCAGCAGTGAAAAGGGGGCGCCCACCGGGGAGCTGTTTTTT
.,TRBV6-6,.,12,TRBJ2-3,CASRDSTDTQYF,TGTGCCAGCCGGGACTCCACAGATACGCAGTATTTT
few,TRBV15,.,15,TRBJ2-3,CATSRDGTDTDTQYF,TGTGCCACCAGCAGAGATGGGACGGACACAGATACGCAGTATTTT
.,TRBV4-1,.,15,TRBJ2-1,CASSPTGGSYNEQFF,TGCGCCAGCAGCCCGACAGGTGGGTCCTACAATGAGCAGTTCTTC
.,TRBV6-5,TRBD2,15,TRBJ2-1,CASSSLAGGTGEQFF,TGTGCCAGCAGTTCACTAGCGGGGGGTACTGGCGAGCAGTTCTTC
.,TRBV11-2,TRBD1,15,TRBJ2-2,CASSLGTGSTGELFF,TGTGCCAGCAGCTTAGGGACAGGGAGCACCGGGGAGCTGTTTTTT
.,TRBV7-3,.,14,TRBJ2-3,CASSFGTAGDTQYF,TGTGCCAGCAGCTTCGGGACCGCGGGCGATACGCAGTATTTT
.,TRBV28,.,13,TRBJ2-7,CASSLQGNHEQYF,TGTGCCAGCAGTTTACAGGGAAACCACGAGCAGTACTTC
.,TRBV9,.,15,TRBJ1-3,CASSVGGFSGNTIYF,TGTGCCAGCAGCGTAGGGGGTTTCTCTGGAAACACCATATATTTT
.,TRBV5-5,TRBD1,15,TRBJ1-4,CASSLEGTGPEKLFF,TGTGCCAGCAGCTTGGAAGGGACAGGGCCCGAAAAACTGTTTTTT
.,TRBV19,.,11,TRBJ2-7,CASTLGYEQYF,TGTGCCAGTACCCTGGGATACGAGCAGTACTTC
.,TRBV5-1,TRBD1,17,TRBJ1-1,CASSLGGTVVTNTEAFF,TGCGCCAGCAGCTTGGGAGGGACAGTGGTTACTAACACTGAAGCTTTCTTT
.,TRBV5-4,.,12,TRBJ1-2,CASSLVDGGYTF,TGTGCCAGCAGCTTGGTAGATGGGGGCTACACCTTC
.,TRBV2,TRBD2,15,TRBJ2-1,CASSLRRGVYNEQFF,TGTGCCAGCAGTCTGCGGCGGGGGGTCTACAATGAGCAGTTCTTC
.,TRBV5-4,TRBD2,17,TRBJ2-2,CASSFNSGGGFPGELFF,TGTGCCAGCAGCTTCAATTCGGGCGGGGGGTTTCCCGGGGAGCTGTTTTTT
.,TRBV29-1,.,16,TRBJ2-7,CSVEPWTGTISYEQYF,TGCAGCGTTGAACCATGGACAGGGACTATCTCCTACGAGCAGTACTTC